One sample yielded the 5 T cell receptor beta chains listed below, sequenced in a study of post-analysis software for immune sequencing data. General observations from the study: Several TRBV segments (TRBV5-6, TRBV5-1 and TRBV20-1 among them) occurred more frequently in patients than in controls.

The antigens of these receptors remain unknown. Carried by the TCR beta cDNA libraries were unique molecular identifiers. TCRdb ran MiXCR on the PCR reads and lists one entry per CDR3 protein. Of around 440,000 distinct CDR3 sequences in the sample, approximately 45% are singletons; the top ten hold 12%. What was sequenced was blood. Receptors originate from a girl under 18 with multiple sclerosis.

The chain combines TRBV5-6 with TRBJ1-1; D unresolved. Germline assignment: CDR1 SGHDT and CDR2 YYEEEE. The CDR3 spans 12 residues. Trimming removed 2 bases from V and 6 bases from J, with 8 bases in between. This CDR3 reads CASSFRRAEAFF. The CDR3 region has the DNA TGTGCCAGCAGCTTTAGGCGGGCTGAAGCTTTCTTT.

This clonotype came up a few times. The V and J genes are TRBV9 and TRBJ1-5, with TRBD1 identical over 7 bases. Germline trimming cut 0 bases from V and 8 bases from J; bases unmatched to any gene: 8. The CDR3 extends over 15 amino acids. Germline V CDR1 and CDR2: SGDLS, YYNGEE. The CDR3 DNA follows: TGTGCCAGCAGCGTAGTAGGGACAGCAGGCGAGCCCCAGCATTTT. Residues: CASSVVGTAGEPQHF.

V is TRBV10-2 and J is TRBJ2-7; D unclear. The CDR3 runs 12 residues. Germline loops: CDR1 WSHSY, CDR2 SAAADI. The ends were cut back, 3 bases at V and 2 bases at J, with 5 bases in the middle. The CDR3 coding sequence is TGCGCCAGCAGTGAACAGACCTACGAGCAGTACTTC. It translates to CASSEQTYEQYF.

The chain recombines TRBV5-1 with TRBJ2-1; TRBD2 matches at 7 bases. The junction had 1 base not matched to a gene; V was cut back by 2 bases and J by 8 bases. The CDR3 has 12 amino acids. Per germline, CDR1 SGHRS and CDR2 YFSETQ. CDR3 coding DNA: TGCGCCAGCAGCTTAGGGAGGGATGAGCAGTTCTTC. Its protein is CASSLGRDEQFF.

This chain uses TRBV14 with TRBJ1-4; D not resolved. The germline V gene has CDR1 SGHDN and CDR2 FVKESK. The CDR3 loop spans 17 amino acids. Trimming removed 3 bases from V and 0 bases from J, with 14 bases in between. The CDR3 sequence: CASSQAIYSATNEKLFF. For the CDR3, the DNA is TGTGCCAGCAGCCAGGCAATTTACAGCGCAACTAATGAAAAACTGTTTTTT. Full variable domain (rest looked up from reference TRBV14 and TRBJ1-4): EAGVTQFPSHSVIEKGQTVTLRCDPISGHDNLYWYRRVMGKEIKFLLHFVKESKQDESGMPNNRFLAERTGGTYSTLKVQPAELEDSGVYFCASSQAIYSATNEKLFFGSGTQLSVL.